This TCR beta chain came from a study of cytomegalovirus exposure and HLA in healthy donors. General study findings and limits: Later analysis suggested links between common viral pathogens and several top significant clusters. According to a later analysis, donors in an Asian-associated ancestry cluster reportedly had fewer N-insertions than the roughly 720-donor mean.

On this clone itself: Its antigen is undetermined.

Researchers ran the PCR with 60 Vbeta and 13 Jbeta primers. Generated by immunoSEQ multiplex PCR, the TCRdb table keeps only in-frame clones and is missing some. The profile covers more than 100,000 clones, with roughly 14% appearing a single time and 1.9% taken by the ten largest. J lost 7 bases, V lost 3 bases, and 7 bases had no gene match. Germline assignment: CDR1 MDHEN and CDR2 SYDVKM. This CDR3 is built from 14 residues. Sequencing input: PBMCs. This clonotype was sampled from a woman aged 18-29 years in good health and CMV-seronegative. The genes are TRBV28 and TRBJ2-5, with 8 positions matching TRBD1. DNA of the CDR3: TGTGCCAGCAGTTTCCTCAGGGGGCTGGGGACCCAGTACTTC. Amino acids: CASSFLRGLGTQYF.